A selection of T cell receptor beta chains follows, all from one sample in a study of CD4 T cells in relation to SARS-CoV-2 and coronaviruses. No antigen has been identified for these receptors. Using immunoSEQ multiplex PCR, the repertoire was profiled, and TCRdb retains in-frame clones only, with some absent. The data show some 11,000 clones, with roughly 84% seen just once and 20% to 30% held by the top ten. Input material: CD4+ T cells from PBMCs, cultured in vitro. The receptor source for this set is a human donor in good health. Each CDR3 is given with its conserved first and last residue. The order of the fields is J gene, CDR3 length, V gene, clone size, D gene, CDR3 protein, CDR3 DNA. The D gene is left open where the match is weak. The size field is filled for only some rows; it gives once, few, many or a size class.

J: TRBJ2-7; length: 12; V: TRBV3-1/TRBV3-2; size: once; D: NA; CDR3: CASREVGGEQYF; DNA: TGTGCCAGCAGAGAGGTGGGTGGCGAGCAGTACTTC
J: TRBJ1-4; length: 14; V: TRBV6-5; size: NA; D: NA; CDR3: CASSYDGGMKKLFF; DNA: TGTGCCAGCAGTTACGATGGGGGGATGAAAAAACTGTTTTTT
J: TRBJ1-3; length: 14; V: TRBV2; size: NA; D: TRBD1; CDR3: CASSGTGYGNTIYF; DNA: TGTGCCAGCAGCGGGACAGGATACGGAAACACCATATATTTT
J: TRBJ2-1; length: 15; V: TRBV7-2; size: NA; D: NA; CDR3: CASSFVQTGRNEQFF; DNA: TGTGCCAGCAGCTTTGTTCAGACGGGACGTAATGAGCAGTTCTTC
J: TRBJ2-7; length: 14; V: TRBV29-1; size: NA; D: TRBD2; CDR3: CSVGTSGSSYEQYF; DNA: TGCAGCGTAGGGACTAGCGGGAGCTCCTACGAGCAGTACTTC
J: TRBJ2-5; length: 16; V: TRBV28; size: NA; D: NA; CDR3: CASSLRQGRGFETQYF; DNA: TGTGCCAGCAGTCTAAGACAGGGGCGGGGGTTCGAGACCCAGTACTTC
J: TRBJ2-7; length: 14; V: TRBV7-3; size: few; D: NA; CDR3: CASSQRWGSYEQYF; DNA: TGTGCCAGCAGCCAACGATGGGGCTCCTACGAGCAGTACTTC
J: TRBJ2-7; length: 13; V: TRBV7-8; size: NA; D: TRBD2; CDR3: CASSIGLANEQYF; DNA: TGTGCCAGCAGCATAGGACTAGCGAACGAGCAGTACTTC
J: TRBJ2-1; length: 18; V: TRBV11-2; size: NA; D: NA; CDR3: CASSLGPAQGGLYNEQFF; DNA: TGTGCCAGCAGCTTAGGGCCCGCGCAGGGTGGGCTCTACAATGAGCAGTTCTTC
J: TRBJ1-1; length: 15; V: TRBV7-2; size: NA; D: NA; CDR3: CASSQRGGRFTEAFF; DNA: TGTGCCAGCAGCCAGCGCGGAGGGCGTTTTACTGAAGCTTTCTTT
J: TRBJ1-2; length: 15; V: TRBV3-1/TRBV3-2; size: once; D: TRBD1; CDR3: CASSQPGTGSYGYTF; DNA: TGTGCCAGCAGCCAACCCGGGACAGGCTCCTATGGCTACACCTTC
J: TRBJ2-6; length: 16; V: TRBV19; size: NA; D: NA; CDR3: CASSIPTGTGANVLTF; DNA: TGTGCCAGTAGTATCCCTACAGGGACTGGGGCCAACGTCCTGACTTTC
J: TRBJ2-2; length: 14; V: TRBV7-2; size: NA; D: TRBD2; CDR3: CASSRGLAAGELFF; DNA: TGTGCCAGCAGCCGGGGACTAGCAGCCGGGGAGCTGTTTTTT
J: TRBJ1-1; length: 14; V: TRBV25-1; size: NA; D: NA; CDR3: CASSESGRRAEAFF; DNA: TGTGCCAGCAGTGAATCCGGTCGGCGAGCTGAAGCTTTCTTT
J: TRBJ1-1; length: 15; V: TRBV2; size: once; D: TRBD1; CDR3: CASRPGRGANTEAFF; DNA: TGTGCCAGCAGACCCGGCAGGGGGGCGAACACTGAAGCTTTCTTT
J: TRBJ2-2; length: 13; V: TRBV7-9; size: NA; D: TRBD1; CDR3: CAATGANTGELFF; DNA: TGTGCCGCGACAGGGGCGAACACCGGGGAGCTGTTTTTT
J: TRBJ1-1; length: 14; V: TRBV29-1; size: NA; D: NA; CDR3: CSAGGAGVNTEAFF; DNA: TGCAGCGCCGGGGGGGCAGGGGTGAACACTGAAGCTTTCTTT
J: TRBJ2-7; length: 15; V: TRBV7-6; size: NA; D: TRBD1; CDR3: CASSSYRDRGYEQYF; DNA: TGTGCCAGCAGCTCGTACCGGGACAGGGGCTACGAGCAGTACTTC
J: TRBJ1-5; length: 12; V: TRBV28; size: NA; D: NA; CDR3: CASTWGVQPQHF; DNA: TGTGCCAGCACCTGGGGGGTGCAGCCCCAGCATTTT
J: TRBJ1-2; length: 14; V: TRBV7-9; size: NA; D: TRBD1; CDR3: CASGQGGKNYGYTF; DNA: TGTGCCAGCGGACAGGGAGGGAAAAACTATGGCTACACCTTC
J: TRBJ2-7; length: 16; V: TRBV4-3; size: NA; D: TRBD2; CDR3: CASSQGGLAGGIEQYF; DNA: TGCGCCAGCAGCCAGGGTGGACTAGCGGGGGGTATCGAGCAGTACTTC
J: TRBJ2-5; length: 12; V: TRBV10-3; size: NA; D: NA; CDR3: CAISDMGETQYF; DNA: TGTGCCATCAGTGACATGGGGGAGACCCAGTACTTC
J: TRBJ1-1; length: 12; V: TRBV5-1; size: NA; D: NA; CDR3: CASRGGGTEAFF; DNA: TGCGCCAGCCGCGGGGGGGGCACTGAAGCTTTCTTT
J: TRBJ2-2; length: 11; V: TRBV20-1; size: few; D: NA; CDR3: CSAGQSGELFF; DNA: TGCAGTGCTGGACAGTCCGGGGAGCTGTTTTTT
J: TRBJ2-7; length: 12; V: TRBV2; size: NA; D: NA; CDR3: CASSEVTYEQYF; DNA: TGTGCCAGCTCGGAGGTAACCTACGAGCAGTACTTC
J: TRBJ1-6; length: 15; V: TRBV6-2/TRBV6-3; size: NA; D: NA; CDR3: CASSYGRPIDSPLHF; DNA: TGTGCCAGCAGTTACGGCAGGCCCATCGATTCACCCCTCCACTTT
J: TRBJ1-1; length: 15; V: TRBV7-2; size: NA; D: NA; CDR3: CASSFREWGSTEAFF; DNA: TGTGCCAGCAGCTTCCGGGAGTGGGGTAGCACTGAAGCTTTCTTT
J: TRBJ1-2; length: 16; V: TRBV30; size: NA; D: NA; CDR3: CAWSDRGRYFTPGYTF; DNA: TGTGCCTGGAGTGATAGGGGACGATATTTCACCCCTGGCTACACCTTC
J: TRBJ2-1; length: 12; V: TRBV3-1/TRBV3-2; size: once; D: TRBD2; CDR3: CASSPRGDEQFF; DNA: TGTGCCAGCAGCCCCCGGGGGGATGAGCAGTTCTTC